The entry that follows covers one T cell receptor beta chain sequence. This CDR3 is built from 13 residues. The ends lost 6 bases at V and 5 bases at J; junction bases unmatched: 5. Germline loops: CDR1 MDHEN, CDR2 SYDVKM. This specimen belongs to a study of blood T cell repertoires in COVID-19. About the research overall: From T cells, B-cell-depleted T cells, or PBMCs came the material, which was cDNA or gDNA.

Per the authors' pipeline: Amplification of reference gene primers was used by the study to estimate nucleated cell counts. The table came from immunoSEQ multiplex PCR; TCRdb's copy has only in-frame clones and leaves some out. D and trimming come from the DNA, and the V and J calls and clone size come from that table. The sample has around 26,000 clones; about 92% are singletons. The V call is TRBV28, the J call TRBJ1-1, with TRBD1 identical over 8 bases. Specimen: peripheral blood. The TCR originated in a human donor in a cohort sampled during active COVID-19. The CDR3 DNA reads TGTGCCAGCAGGGGGACAGGCGGAACTGAAGCTTTCTTT. Residues: CASRGTGGTEAFF.